A single sample gave rise to the 25 T cell receptor beta chains below, sequenced in a study of CD8 T cells in Susac syndrome. The RNA, about 0.5 to 1 ug, was put through reverse transcription using random hexamers. Each CDR3 protein gets one entry after TCRdb re-called the immunoSEQ multiplex PCR reads with MiXCR. The sample lists 200,000 or so distinct CDR3 sequences, 90% to 95% seen once, with roughly 0.094% in the top ten. The sample comprised CD4+ T cells from PBMCs. Source of these receptors: a human donor with multiple sclerosis.

This sequence joins TRBV7-9 and TRBJ2-1; D may be TRBD1 (6 bases). Deletions cut 6 bases from V and 0 bases from J, with 12 bases between. The CDR3 covers 15 residues. Germline loops: CDR1 SEHNR, CDR2 FQNEAQ (reference sequence). The CDR3 DNA reads as TGTGCCAGCAGACGACAGGACAGCTCCTACAATGAGCAGTTCTTC. It encodes CASRRQDSSYNEQFF.

The sample holds one count of this clonotype. This chain uses TRBV2 with TRBJ1-2, with 11 positions matching TRBD1. Germline-derived CDR1 and CDR2 are SNHLY and FYNNEI. The CDR3 loop spans 12 amino acids. V was clipped by 6 bases and J by 6 bases; unmatched bases: 0. The CDR3 DNA is TGTGCCAGCAGGGACAGGGGGCATGGCTACACCTTC. Its protein product is CASRDRGHGYTF.

The chain links TRBV20-1 to TRBJ1-1; D is unresolved. The CDR3 loop spans 12 amino acids. The germline V gene encodes CDR1 DFQATT and CDR2 SNEGSKA (reference sequence). V lost 0 bases and J 6 bases, leaving 8 bases between the germline ends. The CDR3 DNA follows: TGCAGTGCTAGAGATTTGGGTCCTGAAGCTTTCTTT. Translation gives CSARDLGPEAFF.

V and J are TRBV11-2 and TRBJ2-7, with a possible D match to TRBD1 (6 bases). CDR1 SGHAT and CDR2 FQNNGV come from the germline V gene. The CDR3 sequence is 14 residues long. V was shortened by 4 bases and J by 1 base, with 11 bases between the two germline ends. As DNA, the CDR3 is TGTGCCAGCAGCTCCCGGACAGTGTCCTACGAGCAGTACTTC. The encoded protein is CASSSRTVSYEQYF.

This chain links TRBV20-1 with TRBJ2-1; no clear D gene. The CDR3 has 12 residues. Germline CDR1 and CDR2: DFQATT and SNEGSKA (reference sequence). Trimming stripped 3 bases from V and 11 bases from J, with 14 bases between. CDR3 sequence reads: CSASPTRRKQFF. DNA for the CDR3: TGCAGTGCTAGTCCGACTCGGCGGAAGCAGTTCTTC.

The chain recombines TRBV3-1 with TRBJ2-3; unclear D gene. CDR3 length: 14 residues. V lost 3 bases to trimming and J lost 4 bases, with 11 bases between them. Germline V gene data show CDR1 as LGHDT and CDR2 as YNNKEL (reference sequence). The chain's CDR3 is CASSHGRPADTQYF. The CDR3, as DNA: TGTGCCAGCAGCCACGGCCGCCCGGCAGATACGCAGTATTTT.

This clonotype has only one observation. The V and J genes are TRBV5-6 and TRBJ2-2; TRBD1 might be the D (5 bases). This CDR3 is built from 14 residues. The germline V gene encodes CDR1 SGHDT and CDR2 YYEEEE. The V end lost 2 bases, the J end lost 4 bases, and 9 bases lay between the germline ends. The CDR3 DNA reads as TGTGCCAGCAGCTTCCTTGACAGCACCGGGGAGCTGTTTTTT. Its translation: CASSFLDSTGELFF.

The rearrangement uses TRBV24-1 and TRBJ1-2; tentative D call: TRBD1 (5 bases). Trimming took off 3 bases at V and 8 bases at J, with 12 bases between the two ends. In germline, CDR1 is KGHDR, CDR2 SFDVKD. This CDR3 is 13 amino acids long. CDR3 protein: CATSDPRGYGYTF. CDR3 bases: TGTGCCACCAGTGATCCAAGGGGTTACGGCTACACCTTC.

The chain employs TRBV20-1 and TRBJ1-5, with D maybe TRBD1 (6 bases). V lost 6 bases and J lost 5, with 14 bases in between. The CDR3 spans 13 residues. Germline V gives CDR1 DFQATT, CDR2 SNEGSKA (reference sequence). CDR3 loop: CSARQVGDQPQHF. CDR3 sequence (DNA): TGCAGTGCCCGACAGGTGGGGGATCAGCCCCAGCATTTT.

The rearrangement links TRBV27 to TRBJ2-1, with 13 positions matching TRBD2. Trimming cost V 4 bases and J 6 bases; bases outside gene matches: 12. The germline gives CDR1 MNHEY, CDR2 SMNVEV (reference sequence). The CDR3 length is 18 residues. The CDR3 region has the DNA TGTGCCAGCAGTTGTCCACCCTGGAGGACTAGCGGGAGCAATGAGCAGTTCTTC. Translated: CASSCPPWRTSGSNEQFF.

The chain is built from TRBV5-1 and TRBJ2-5, with D uncertain. Germline-derived CDR1 and CDR2 are SGHRS and YFSETQ. Trimming removed 0 bases from V and 5 bases from J, with 8 bases in between. The length of the CDR3 is 13 residues. The CDR3 region has the DNA TGCGCCAGCAGCTTGGTGGCCCGCGAGACCCAGTACTTC. Translation gives CASSLVARETQYF.

The V and J genes are TRBV30 and TRBJ2-3; D ambiguous. The length of the CDR3 is 12 residues. Germline V gene lookup returns CDR1 GTSNPN and CDR2 SVGIG (reference sequence). The V and J ends lost 3 bases and 2 bases respectively, with 6 bases between them. The CDR3 region is CAWRASTDTQYF. The CDR3 DNA follows: TGTGCCTGGAGGGCCTCCACAGATACGCAGTATTTT.

The gene calls are TRBV9 and TRBJ1-2; perhaps TRBD1 as D (5 bases). CDR3 length equals 15 residues. CDR1 and CDR2 from the germline V gene are SGDLS and YYNGEE. V was clipped by 0 bases and J by 4 bases, with 13 bases between them. DNA of the CDR3: TGTGCCAGCAGCGTAGGGGGGGTTGCCTCCTATGGCTACACCTTC. This encodes CASSVGGVASYGYTF.

The chain has TRBV27 and TRBJ2-7; D uncertain. Germline-derived CDR1 and CDR2 are MNHEY and SMNVEV (reference sequence). This CDR3 region has 14 residues. With 9 bases removed from V and 0 bases from J, the gap between germline ends came to 15 bases. This CDR3 is CASGKQAGSYEQYF. The DNA for the CDR3 is TGTGCCAGTGGAAAGCAGGCAGGCTCCTACGAGCAGTACTTC.

This chain joins TRBV12-3 or TRBV12-4 and TRBJ2-6, with 7 positions matching TRBD1. The junction had 22 bases not matched to a gene; V was cut back by 6 bases and J by 2 bases. This CDR3 region has 21 residues. The CDR3 region has the DNA TGTGCCAGCAGCTCTTTCCGACAGGGAAGGTTTGGTGAAGCTGGGGCCAACGTCCTGACTTTC. Translating it yields CASSSFRQGRFGEAGANVLTF.

V gene TRBV7-6 combines with J gene TRBJ1-2, with unresolved D. Trimming removed 6 bases at V and 3 bases at J, with 17 bases between. The CDR3 runs 15 residues. Germline CDR1 SGHVS, CDR2 FNYEAQ. The CDR3 spells CASRELSRLDYGYTF. In nucleotides, the CDR3 is TGTGCCAGCAGGGAGCTATCGAGGTTAGACTATGGCTACACCTTC.

The chain employs TRBV2 and TRBJ2-3; 8 bases match TRBD2. V lost 1 base and J lost 4; bases outside the gene matches: 7. CDR1 is SNHLY and CDR2 is FYNNEI in the germline V gene. The CDR3 extends over 16 amino acids. CDR3 nucleotides: TGTGCCAGCAGTGAAGGACTAGCGATCCGCGCAGATACGCAGTATTTT. It codes for CASSEGLAIRADTQYF.

This chain links TRBV4-2 with TRBJ1-2; possible D gene TRBD1, 5 bases. Per the germline V gene, CDR1 is LGHNA and CDR2 is YNFKEQ. CDR3 length: 13 residues. V was trimmed by 3 bases and J by 8 bases, leaving 13 bases between them. CDR3 sequence: CASSQGRGWGYTF. The CDR3 DNA follows: TGTGCCAGCAGCCAGGGAAGGGGTTGGGGCTACACCTTC.

The V and J genes are TRBV20-1 and TRBJ2-7, with 8 nucleotides matching TRBD1. Per the germline V gene, CDR1 is DFQATT and CDR2 is SNEGSKA (reference sequence). V gave up 3 bases and J gave up 4 bases; unmatched junction bases: 5. The CDR3 extends over 13 amino acids. CDR3 nucleotides: TGCAGTGCTAGCACAGGGGGTAAATACGAGCAGTACTTC. This gives the protein CSASTGGKYEQYF.

The chain joins TRBV24-1 to TRBJ2-7, with 11 bases that match TRBD1. V lost 4 bases and J lost 6; bases outside the gene matches: 7. CDR3 length equals 15 residues. CDR1 and CDR2 from the germline V gene are KGHDR and SFDVKD. The CDR3, as DNA: TGTGCCACCAGTGACCCGGACAGGGGGCACAGCGAGCAGTACTTC. It codes for CATSDPDRGHSEQYF.

In this sample, this clonotype turned up a few times. The V gene is TRBV7-9, the J gene TRBJ2-4, with D possibly being TRBD2 (6 bases). Trimming cost V 3 bases and J 7 bases, with 10 bases left between them. The CDR3 runs 13 residues. Germline CDR1 reads SEHNR; CDR2 reads FQNEAQ (reference sequence). CDR3 DNA sequence: TGTGCCAGCAGCTTGGAGGGGTGGAACATTCAGTACTTC. This translates into CASSLEGWNIQYF.

The rearrangement joins TRBV4-2 to TRBJ2-5; 7 bases agree with TRBD2. CDR3 size: 15 residues. CDR1 and CDR2 from the germline V gene are LGHNA and YNFKEQ. J lost 5 bases, V lost 0 bases, and 6 bases had no gene match. The chain's CDR3 is CASSQEERGGETQYF. The CDR3 region has the DNA TGTGCCAGCAGCCAAGAGGAGCGGGGAGGGGAGACCCAGTACTTC.

The CDR3 spells CASSRGQPQHF. CDR3 bases: TGTGCCAGCAGCCGGGGCCAGCCCCAGCATTTT. The genes are TRBV7-9 and TRBJ1-5; tentative D call: TRBD1 (5 bases). V lost 5 bases and J lost 7, with 6 bases in between. Looked up from germline, CDR1 is SEHNR and CDR2 is FQNEAQ (reference sequence). The CDR3 is 11 residues long. Combining the CDR3 with reference TRBV7-9 and TRBJ1-5 gives the whole variable domain DTGVSQNPRHKITKRGQNVTFRCDPISEHNRLYWYRQTLGQGPEFLTYFQNEAQLEKSRLLSDRFSAERPKGSFSTLEIQRTEQGDSAMYLCASSRGQPQHFGDGTRLSIL.

In this sample, this clonotype turned up once. The rearrangement joins TRBV2 to TRBJ2-3, with 10 bases lining up with TRBD2. Germline CDR1 reads SNHLY; CDR2 reads FYNNEI. V lost 8 bases and J lost 4; bases outside the gene matches: 9. The CDR3 is made up of 15 amino acids. The CDR3 DNA reads TGTGCCAGCGGGCCAGCGGGAGGGCCGGCAGATACGCAGTATTTT. Translated: CASGPAGGPADTQYF.

The sample holds one count of this clonotype. The V gene is TRBV29-1, the J gene TRBJ2-1; TRBD2 aligns across 11 bases. With V trimmed by 7 bases and J by 4 bases, 3 bases remained unmatched. Germline CDR1 SQVTM, CDR2 ANQGSEA. The CDR3 has 13 residues. The CDR3 protein is CSAWTSGYNEQFF. In DNA, the CDR3 is TGCAGCGCTTGGACTAGCGGGTACAATGAGCAGTTCTTC.